The 8 T cell receptor beta chains below come from one sample, sequenced in a study of T-cell memory formation after mild COVID-19. TCRdb recomputed calls from the 5' RACE reads with MiXCR, one row per CDR3 protein. The sample holds more than 300,000 distinct CDR3 sequences, 14% seen once. Source material: PBMCs or a T cell subset sorted from them (not recorded which). The source is a man younger than 35 who had mild COVID-19 (a few samples of this study predate the infection). Cell type and time point are not known.

The chain joins TRBV12-3 or TRBV12-4 to TRBJ2-2, with D uncertain. The CDR3 loop spans 17 amino acids. V lost 1 base and J lost 0, with 12 bases in between. CDR3 residues: CASSLVGPSPNTGELFF. The CDR3, as DNA: TGTGCCAGCAGTTTAGTAGGGCCCTCTCCGAACACCGGGGAGCTGTTTTTT.

This clonotype was seen many times. The chain links TRBV12-3 or TRBV12-4 to TRBJ2-3; 10 bases fit TRBD2. Trimming cost V 8 bases and J 4 bases; bases outside gene matches: 6. This CDR3 contains 14 residues. The CDR3 DNA is TGTGCCAGCCGCAGCGGGGGGGCCGCAGATACGCAGTATTTT. Its protein is CASRSGGAADTQYF.

V and J are TRBV12-3 or TRBV12-4 and TRBJ2-5, with D tentatively TRBD1 (6 bases). The V gene lost 1 base and the J gene lost 7 bases, with 16 bases spanning the gap. The CDR3 contains 15 residues. The DNA of the CDR3 is TGTGCCAGCAGTTTAGGGGGGCATTGGTACGGGACCCAGTACTTC. Translated: CASSLGGHWYGTQYF.

This clonotype was counted only a few times. The CDR3 region has the DNA TGTGCCAGCAGCTTATGGCCCCCTACAGAGCAAAACCCAACTAATGAAAAACTGTTTTTT. Translation gives CASSLWPPTEQNPTNEKLFF. This sequence joins TRBV7-2 and TRBJ1-4; D is ambiguous. V lost 2 bases and J 0 bases, leaving 22 bases between the germline ends. Germline CDR1 is SGHTA and CDR2 is FQGNSA. The CDR3 extends over 20 amino acids.

Only a few counts were recorded for this clonotype. The chain joins TRBV12-3 or TRBV12-4 to TRBJ2-3; 10 positions match TRBD1. The V segment lost 7 bases and the J segment 6 bases; nucleotides outside the gene matches: 7. The CDR3 length is 14 residues. CDR3 in DNA: TGTGCCAGCACCGGGACAGGGGTCCCGGATACGCAGTATTTT. This gives the protein CASTGTGVPDTQYF.

The chain carries TRBV28 and TRBJ2-1, with 9 bases that match TRBD2. Germline CDR1 is MDHEN and CDR2 is SYDVKM. Trimming took 5 bases from V and 4 from J; bases not matched to a gene: 9. The CDR3 loop spans 16 amino acids. CDR3 nucleotides: TGTGCCAGCAGTCCCACCTCTAGCGGGGTTTACAATGAGCAGTTCTTC. Protein: CASSPTSSGVYNEQFF.

The rearrangement links TRBV10-3 to TRBJ2-7, with TRBD1 matching 9 bases. The V segment lost 2 bases and the J segment 1 base; nucleotides outside the gene matches: 0. CDR3 length equals 14 residues. Germline V gene sequence: CDR1 ENHRY, CDR2 SYGVKD. CDR3 sequence reads: CAISEGTGSYEQYF. The CDR3 DNA follows: TGTGCCATCAGTGAGGGGACAGGGTCCTACGAGCAGTACTTC.

The sample holds a few counts of this clonotype. This chain links TRBV9 with TRBJ1-1; D is undetermined. The CDR3 is 12 amino acids. Germline V gene lookup returns CDR1 SGDLS and CDR2 YYNGEE. Trimming shortened V by 4 bases and J by 4 bases, and 8 bases separated the two germline ends. This chain's CDR3 is CASSQDLTEAFF. CDR3 nucleotides: TGTGCCAGCAGCCAGGATCTCACTGAAGCTTTCTTT.